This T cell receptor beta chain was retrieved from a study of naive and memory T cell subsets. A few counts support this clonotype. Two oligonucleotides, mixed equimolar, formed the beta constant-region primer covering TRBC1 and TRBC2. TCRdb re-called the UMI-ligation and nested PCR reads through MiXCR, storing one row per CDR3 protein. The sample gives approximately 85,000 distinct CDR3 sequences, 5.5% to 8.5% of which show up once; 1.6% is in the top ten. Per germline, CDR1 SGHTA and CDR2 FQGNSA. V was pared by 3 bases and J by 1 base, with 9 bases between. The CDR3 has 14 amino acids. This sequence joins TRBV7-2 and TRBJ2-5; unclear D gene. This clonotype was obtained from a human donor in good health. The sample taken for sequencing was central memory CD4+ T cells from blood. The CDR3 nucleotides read TGTGCCAGCAGCTTTCTTAGGAGCCAAGAGACCCAGTACTTC. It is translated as CASSFLRSQETQYF.